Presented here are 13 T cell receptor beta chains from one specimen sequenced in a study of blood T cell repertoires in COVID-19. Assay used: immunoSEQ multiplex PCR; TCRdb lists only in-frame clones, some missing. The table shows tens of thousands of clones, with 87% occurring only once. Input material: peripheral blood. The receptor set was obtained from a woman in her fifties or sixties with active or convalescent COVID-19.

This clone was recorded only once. The CDR3 is CASSLQGATNYGYTF. In nucleotides, the CDR3 is TGTGCCAGCAGCTTACAGGGGGCGACGAACTATGGCTACACCTTC. The V call is TRBV7-2, the J call TRBJ1-2, with 8 bases matching TRBD1. Losses at the gene ends were 2 bases for V and 2 bases for J; bases not matched to a gene: 4. This CDR3 contains 15 residues. Germline CDR1 SGHTA, CDR2 FQGNSA.

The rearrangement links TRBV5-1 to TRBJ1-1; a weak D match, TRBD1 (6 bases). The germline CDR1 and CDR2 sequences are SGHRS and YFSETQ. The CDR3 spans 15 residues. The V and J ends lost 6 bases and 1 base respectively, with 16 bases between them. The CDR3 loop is CASTLVGGANTEAFF. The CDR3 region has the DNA TGCGCCAGCACCCTGGTGGGGGGGGCGAACACTGAAGCTTTCTTT.

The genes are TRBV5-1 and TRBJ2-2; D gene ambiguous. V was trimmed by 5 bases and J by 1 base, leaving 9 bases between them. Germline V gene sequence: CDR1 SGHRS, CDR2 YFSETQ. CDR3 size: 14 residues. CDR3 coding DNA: TGCGCCAGCAGTCGTTCAGGGAACACCGGGGAGCTGTTTTTT. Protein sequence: CASSRSGNTGELFF.

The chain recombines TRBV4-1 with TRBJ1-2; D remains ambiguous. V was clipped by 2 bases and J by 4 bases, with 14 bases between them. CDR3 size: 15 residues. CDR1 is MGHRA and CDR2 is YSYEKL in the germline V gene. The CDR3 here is CASSQIGGSSYGYTF. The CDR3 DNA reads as TGCGCCAGCAGCCAAATCGGCGGGAGTAGCTATGGCTACACCTTC.

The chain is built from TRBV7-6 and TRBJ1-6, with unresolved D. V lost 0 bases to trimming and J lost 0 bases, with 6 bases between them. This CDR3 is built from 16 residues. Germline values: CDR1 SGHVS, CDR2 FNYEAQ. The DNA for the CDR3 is TGTGCCAGCAGCTTAGCGCCGAGCTCCTATAATTCACCCCTCCACTTT. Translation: CASSLAPSSYNSPLHF.

The CDR3 spells CASSEGAGEEHEQFF. In DNA, the CDR3 is TGTGCCAGCAGTGAAGGCGCGGGGGAGGAACATGAGCAGTTCTTC. This rearrangement joins TRBV6-4 to TRBJ2-1, with 7 bases aligning to TRBD2. Germline trimming cut 3 bases from V and 8 bases from J; bases unmatched to any gene: 10. Germline assignment: CDR1 MRHNA and CDR2 SNTAGT. This CDR3 comprises 15 residues.

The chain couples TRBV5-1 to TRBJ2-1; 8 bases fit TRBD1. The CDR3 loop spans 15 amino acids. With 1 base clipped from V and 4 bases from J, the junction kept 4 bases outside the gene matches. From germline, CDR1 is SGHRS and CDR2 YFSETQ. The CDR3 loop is CASSLTTGVYNEQFF. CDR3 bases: TGCGCCAGCAGCTTGACGACAGGGGTATACAATGAGCAGTTCTTC.

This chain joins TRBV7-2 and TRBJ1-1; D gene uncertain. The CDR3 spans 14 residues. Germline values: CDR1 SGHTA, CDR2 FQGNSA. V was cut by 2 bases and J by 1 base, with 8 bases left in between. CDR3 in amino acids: CASSLKSGNTEAFF. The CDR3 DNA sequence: TGTGCCAGCAGCTTAAAGTCAGGGAACACTGAAGCTTTCTTT.

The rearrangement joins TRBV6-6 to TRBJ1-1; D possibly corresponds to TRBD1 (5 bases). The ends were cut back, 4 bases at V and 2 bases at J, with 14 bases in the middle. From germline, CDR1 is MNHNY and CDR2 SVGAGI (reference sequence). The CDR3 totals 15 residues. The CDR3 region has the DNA TGTGCCAGCAGTTCAGGGTTGGGGATTAACACTGAAGCTTTCTTT. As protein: CASSSGLGINTEAFF.

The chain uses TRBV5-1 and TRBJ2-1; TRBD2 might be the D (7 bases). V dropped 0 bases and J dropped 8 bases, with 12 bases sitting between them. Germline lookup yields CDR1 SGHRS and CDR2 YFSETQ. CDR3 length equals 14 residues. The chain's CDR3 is CASSLAGGIDEQFF. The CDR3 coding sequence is TGCGCCAGCAGCTTGGCGGGGGGCATAGATGAGCAGTTCTTC.

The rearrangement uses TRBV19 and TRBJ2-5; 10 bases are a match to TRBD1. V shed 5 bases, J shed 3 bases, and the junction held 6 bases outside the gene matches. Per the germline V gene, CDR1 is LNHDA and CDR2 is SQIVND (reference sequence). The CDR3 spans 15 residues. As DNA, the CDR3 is TGTGCCAGTAGTGGCAGCGGGACAGGGGAAGAGACCCAGTACTTC. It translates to CASSGSGTGEETQYF.

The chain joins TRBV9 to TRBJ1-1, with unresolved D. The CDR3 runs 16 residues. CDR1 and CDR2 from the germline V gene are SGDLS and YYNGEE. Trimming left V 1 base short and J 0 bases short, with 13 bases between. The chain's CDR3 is CASSVLQQFMNTEAFF. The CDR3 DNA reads TGTGCCAGCAGCGTATTACAGCAATTCATGAACACTGAAGCTTTCTTT.

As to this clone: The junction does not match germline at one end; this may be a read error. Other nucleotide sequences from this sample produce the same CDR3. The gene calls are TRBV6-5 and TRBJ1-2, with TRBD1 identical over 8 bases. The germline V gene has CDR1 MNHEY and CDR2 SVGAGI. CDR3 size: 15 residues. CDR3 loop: CASSRGTGLNYGYTF. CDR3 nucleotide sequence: TGTGCCAGCAGCCGCGGGACAGGATTAAACTATGGCTACACTTTC.